The following is a T cell receptor (beta chain) sequence with its context. What antigen it recognizes has not been identified. Base qualities are missing; no much larger clone stands one base away. TCRbeta CDR3 regions were amplified from genomic DNA by means of the immunoSEQ Assay, a bias-controlled multiplex PCR. Processing in the source paper ran as follows. The number of nucleated cells in each sample was estimated by amplification of reference gene primers within the assay. To quantify the absolute abundance of each unique TCRbeta CDR3 rearrangement, sequence reads were collapsed and filtered. For each sample, productive Simpson clonality was calculated as the square root of Simpson's diversity index over productive rearrangements. TCRdb carries this immuneACCESS record with in-frame sequences only. Its versions omit some clonotypes, under half of them owing to an unresolved V gene in the studies checked, with the rest unexplained. V, J and clone size were drawn from that table, and D and trimming were deduced from the DNA. In all, the sample holds 200,000 or so clones, and around 80% of those were seen once. The top ten hold 6% to 8% of the sample.

The data stem from a study of blood T cell repertoires in COVID-19 (dated by TCRdb to between 2020 and 2021). Background on the whole study: Samples covering the acute and convalescent phases of COVID-19 were provided by collaborators in the United States, Italy and Spain. The repertoires were released in a freely available public database meant as a resource for research on the immune response to SARS-CoV-2. The samples were drawn from two sources: the first 160 participants of the ongoing ImmuneRACE study, and over 1,000 subjects contributed by 6 global collaborators. Where available, HLA class I and class II types were taken from metadata supplied by the sample provider and were not determined by assay-based typing. Deeply sampled blood TCRbeta repertoires from subjects exposed to, actively infected with, or recovered from COVID-19 were included in the dataset. Nearly every sample came with metadata listing a de-identified subject ID, COVID-19 status, age in years and sex. The material from the prospective study consisted of cDNA or gDNA derived from T cells, B-cell-depleted T cells, or PBMCs. Broader findings and caveats from the paper: The amount of clinical and demographic metadata varied by source and participant and was provided uncurated.

After removal of 10 bases from V and 0 bases from J, the junction retains 7 bases not matched to a gene. CDR1 MDHEN and CDR2 SYDVKM were looked up in the germline V gene. Inclusive of the bounding cysteine and phenylalanine, the CDR3 is 14 residues long. Left in the record is the CDR3 DNA by itself, 42 bases read in frame from the first base. Collaborating institutions collected whole blood in K2EDTA tubes following their own protocols. Collaborator samples were shipped for TCRbeta analysis as frozen whole blood, isolated PBMCs, or DNA extracted from either sample type. The source is a human donor with acute or convalescent COVID-19. The donor label of this sample is uncertain. The V gene is TRBV28 and the J gene is TRBJ2-7; 9 nucleotides in the junction match TRBD1. What was sequenced was peripheral blood. The CDR3 region has the sequence CATVDRGASYEQYF. The nucleotide sequence reads as follows: TGTGCCACCGTTGACAGGGGGGCCTCCTACGAGCAGTACTTC.